What follows are 31 T cell receptor beta chains derived from one specimen sequenced in a study of T cell responses to AZD1222 COVID-19 vaccine. TCRdb's table, derived via immunoSEQ multiplex PCR, lists solely in-frame clones and lacks some. Of approximately 170,000 clones detected, 80% to 90% appear once; the ten largest clones hold approximately 6.9%. The input for sequencing was peripheral blood, taken on day 0 of AZD1222 vaccination. The receptors shown here come from an adult in good health.

The chain employs TRBV2 and TRBJ2-7; no firm D call. V was trimmed by 7 bases and J by 3 bases, leaving 7 bases between them. Per the germline V gene, CDR1 is SNHLY and CDR2 is FYNNEI. The CDR3 runs 11 residues. The CDR3 DNA is TGTGCCAGCACCGGCCGCTACGAGCAGTACTTC. Residues: CASTGRYEQYF.

This clone has a handful of counts. V gene TRBV29-1 combines with J gene TRBJ2-5; 7 bases map to TRBD2. V lost 6 bases, J lost 5 bases, and 6 bases stayed unmatched. The CDR3 covers 12 residues. Germline assignment: CDR1 SQVTM and CDR2 ANQGSEA. The CDR3 sequence is CSVERGSETQYF. In DNA, the CDR3 is TGCAGCGTCGAGCGGGGTTCGGAGACCCAGTACTTC.

The chain is built from TRBV6-4 and TRBJ2-1, with 10 bases fitting TRBD2. From germline, CDR1 is MRHNA and CDR2 SNTAGT. CDR3 length equals 16 residues. Germline trimming cut 4 bases from V and 8 bases from J; bases unmatched to any gene: 11. The CDR3 DNA is TGTGCCAGCAGTGCCGGAGCGGGGGGGCCTGGGCATGAGCAGTTCTTC. This translates into CASSAGAGGPGHEQFF.

The V gene is TRBV6-5, the J gene TRBJ1-2, with D possibly being TRBD1 (6 bases). In germline, CDR1 is MNHEY, CDR2 SVGAGI. Trimming removed 4 bases from V and 3 bases from J, with 15 bases in between. This CDR3 is 15 amino acids long. The CDR3 sequence is CASSSTQQGYYGYTF. Here the CDR3 DNA reads TGTGCCAGCAGTTCGACTCAGCAGGGGTACTATGGCTACACCTTC.

CDR3 nucleotide sequence: TGCGCCAGCAGCTCCAGGGACAGGGTAAATTCACCCCTCCACTTT. Its protein is CASSSRDRVNSPLHF. This sequence joins TRBV5-1 and TRBJ1-6; 9 nucleotides agree with TRBD1. The trim removed 3 bases at V and 7 bases at J, leaving 5 bases unmatched. CDR1 is SGHRS, CDR2 YFSETQ, per germline. The CDR3 runs 15 residues.

The chain combines TRBV2 with TRBJ1-5; TRBD1 is a possible D gene (5 bases). CDR3 size: 13 residues. The V and J ends lost 7 bases and 7 bases respectively, with 14 bases between them. Germline values: CDR1 SNHLY, CDR2 FYNNEI. The CDR3 DNA reads as TGTGCCAGCACTGGGACGATCGGCCAGCCCCAGCATTTT. As protein: CASTGTIGQPQHF.

This chain joins TRBV18 and TRBJ2-2; TRBD1 matches at 8 bases. V lost 1 base to trimming and J lost 6 bases; unmatched junction nucleotides: 1. Germline V CDR1 and CDR2: KGHSH, LQKENI. The CDR3 spans 14 residues. CDR3 coding DNA: TGTGCCAGCTCACCACAACAGGGGGCCGGGGAGCTGTTTTTT. Translation gives CASSPQQGAGELFF.

The J gene is TRBJ1-6, the V gene TRBV7-3; D is unclear. The length of the CDR3 is 13 residues. Germline V gives CDR1 SGHTA, CDR2 FQGTGA. V lost 2 bases and J lost 7, with 6 bases in between. The CDR3 nucleotides read TGTGCCAGCAGCTTATCCACGAATTCACCCCTCCACTTT. Encoded protein: CASSLSTNSPLHF.

The table lists this clone with a count of one. The chain combines TRBV4-1 with TRBJ2-5; no reliable D call. Germline V gene data show CDR1 as MGHRA and CDR2 as YSYEKL. V shed 2 bases and J shed 3 bases, with 7 bases lying between them. This CDR3 is built from 13 residues. DNA for the CDR3: TGCGCCAGCAGCCAAAAATTGGAAGAGACCCAGTACTTC. It is translated as CASSQKLEETQYF.

The V gene is TRBV20-1, the J gene TRBJ1-2; D uncertain. Looked up from germline, CDR1 is DFQATT and CDR2 is SNEGSKA (reference sequence). V lost 3 bases and J lost 0, with 8 bases in between. This CDR3 has 13 residues. In DNA, the CDR3 is TGCAGTGCTAGTATCAGGACTAACTATGGCTACACCTTC. Its translation: CSASIRTNYGYTF.

Relative to its sample, this clone is medium-sized. The rearrangement links TRBV9 to TRBJ2-5; D gene unclear. Trimming took 3 bases from V and 4 from J, leaving 10 bases between them. Germline loops: CDR1 SGDLS, CDR2 YYNGEE. This CDR3 is 13 amino acids long. Here the CDR3 reads CASSAQWPETQYF. CDR3 nucleotides: TGTGCCAGCAGCGCCCAGTGGCCAGAGACCCAGTACTTC.

The chain recombines TRBV24-1 with TRBJ2-7, with D possibly matching TRBD1 (8 bases). The CDR3 loop spans 14 amino acids. Germline V gene lookup returns CDR1 KGHDR and CDR2 SFDVKD. This CDR3 is CSTTRQGRAYEQYV. CDR3 DNA: TGTTCCACGACCCGACAGGGGAGGGCCTACGAGCAGTACGTC.

The rearrangement uses TRBV13 and TRBJ2-7, with D tentatively TRBD1 (5 bases). V was cut by 3 bases and J by 0 bases, with 9 bases left in between. The germline V gene encodes CDR1 PRHDT and CDR2 FYEKMQ (reference sequence). The CDR3 is 14 residues long. The CDR3 region is CASSFYRSSYEQYF. As DNA, the CDR3 is TGTGCCAGCAGCTTTTACAGGAGCTCCTACGAGCAGTACTTC.

This chain connects TRBV28 to TRBJ2-7, with D possibly TRBD2 on 6 matching bases. The CDR3 is 15 amino acids. The germline V gene has CDR1 MDHEN and CDR2 SYDVKM. The V end lost 2 bases, the J end lost 6 bases, and 17 bases lay between the germline ends. CDR3 loop: CASSLAGPNLSEQYF. In nucleotides, the CDR3 is TGTGCCAGCAGTTTAGCGGGACCCAACCTGAGCGAGCAGTACTTC.

The chain links TRBV3-1 (or the pseudogene TRBV3-2) to TRBJ1-1, with D unresolved. Germline CDR1 reads LGHDT; CDR2 reads YNNKEL (reference sequence). This CDR3 has 13 amino acids. Trimming pared 5 bases from V and 0 bases from J, leaving 7 bases between. The CDR3 DNA reads TGTGCCAGCAGCGAGAGGTTGAACACTGAAGCTTTCTTT. Translating it yields CASSERLNTEAFF.

The genes are TRBV19 and TRBJ2-7; D not resolved. Germline CDR1 LNHDA, CDR2 SQIVND (reference sequence). The CDR3 has 17 residues. Trimming pared 1 base from V and 2 bases from J, leaving 18 bases between. This chain's CDR3 is CASSIVGEERRTYEQYF. The CDR3 region has the DNA TGTGCCAGTAGTATAGTAGGTGAAGAAAGAAGAACCTACGAGCAGTACTTC.

This chain uses TRBV6-2 or TRBV6-3 with TRBJ2-5, with a tentative D call TRBD2 (5 bases). The length of the CDR3 is 15 residues. Per the germline V gene, CDR1 is MNHEY and CDR2 is SVGEGT. Deletions cut 2 bases from V and 4 bases from J, with 14 bases between. This chain's CDR3 is CASSYGRGQRETQYF. The CDR3 region has the DNA TGTGCCAGCAGTTACGGTCGGGGTCAGCGAGAGACCCAGTACTTC.

The gene calls are TRBV29-1 and TRBJ1-2, with D unresolved. Germline CDR1 and CDR2: SQVTM and ANQGSEA. V lost 6 bases to trimming and J lost 3 bases, with 20 bases between them. This CDR3 comprises 15 residues. The CDR3 nucleotides read TGCAGCGTCGTCCCCCAAACCGGGCCGTACTATGGCTACACCTTC. This encodes CSVVPQTGPYYGYTF. Drawing the rest from reference TRBV29-1 and TRBJ1-2, the complete variable domain is SAVISQKPSRDICQRGTSLTIQCQVDSQVTMMFWYRQQPGQSLTLIATANQGSEATYESGFVIDKFPISRPNLTFSTLTVSNMSPEDSSIYLCSVVPQTGPYYGYTFGSGTRLTVV.

The V and J genes are TRBV10-3 and TRBJ1-5; 10 bases line up with TRBD1. This CDR3 is built from 12 residues. Trimming took 10 bases from V and 5 from J; bases not matched to a gene: 2. Looked up from germline, CDR1 is ENHRY and CDR2 is SYGVKD. In nucleotides, the CDR3 is TGTGCCACCGGGACAGGGGATCAGCCCCAGCATTTT. Protein sequence: CATGTGDQPQHF.

The chain couples TRBV5-1 to TRBJ2-6, with a tentative D call TRBD2 (6 bases). V shed 1 base and J shed 0 bases, with 11 bases lying between them. Germline assignment: CDR1 SGHRS and CDR2 YFSETQ. CDR3 length: 17 residues. CDR3 in amino acids: CASSLSGGSSGANVLTF. CDR3 DNA sequence: TGCGCCAGCAGCTTGTCTGGGGGGAGCTCTGGGGCCAACGTCCTGACTTTC. The full variable domain, with the rest looked up from reference TRBV5-1 and TRBJ2-6, is KAGVTQTPRYLIKTRGQQVTLSCSPISGHRSVSWYQQTPGQGLQFLFEYFSETQRNKGNFPGRFSGRQFSNSRSEMNVSTLELGDSALYLCASSLSGGSSGANVLTFGAGSRLTVL.

CDR3 coding DNA: TGTGCCAGCAGCTTGACTGGGCCCACTGAAGCTTTCTTT. This sequence encodes CASSLTGPTEAFF. This chain uses TRBV5-5 with TRBJ1-1; no firm D call. Trimming pared 1 base from V and 4 bases from J, leaving 8 bases between. Germline-derived CDR1 and CDR2 are SGHKS and YYEKEE (reference sequence). CDR3 length: 13 amino acids.

Note on this clone: The sample carries other DNA sequences with the same CDR3. The chain has TRBV19 and TRBJ1-5, with 9 bases that match TRBD1. Germline values: CDR1 LNHDA, CDR2 SQIVND (reference sequence). The CDR3 has 15 amino acids. Trimming removed 5 bases from V and 2 bases from J; junction bases left unmatched: 4. The CDR3 reads CASSLRQGGNQPQHF. The CDR3 DNA is TGTGCCAGTAGTTTGAGACAGGGGGGCAATCAGCCCCAGCATTTT.

This chain connects TRBV3-1 (or the pseudogene TRBV3-2) to TRBJ1-2, with unresolved D. The germline CDR1 and CDR2 sequences are LGHDT and YNNKEL (reference sequence). The CDR3 is 16 residues long. The V and J ends lost 0 bases and 3 bases respectively, with 14 bases between them. This CDR3 is CASSQEALGKDYGYTF. In DNA form, the CDR3 reads TGTGCCAGCAGCCAAGAGGCGTTGGGGAAAGACTATGGCTACACCTTC.

The V and J genes are TRBV30 and TRBJ2-7; 7 nucleotides agree with TRBD1. The CDR3 is 15 amino acids. The ends lost 3 bases at V and 3 bases at J; junction bases unmatched: 11. Per germline, CDR1 GTSNPN and CDR2 SVGIG (reference sequence). CDR3 nucleotides: TGTGCCTGGAGGGCCGGGACAGAAAATAGCTACGAGCAGTACTTC. Translation: CAWRAGTENSYEQYF. The whole variable domain, filled in from reference TRBV30 and TRBJ2-7, reads SQTIHQWPATLVQPVGSPLSLECTVEGTSNPNLYWYRQAAGRGLQLLFYSVGIGQISSEVPQNLSASRPQDRQFILSSKKLLLSDSGFYLCAWRAGTENSYEQYFGPGTRLTVT.

The chain combines TRBV9 with TRBJ2-3, with TRBD2 as a possible D gene (6 bases). The V end was cut by 2 bases, the J end by 2 bases, with 12 bases between. The CDR3 has 15 residues. CDR1 and CDR2 from the germline V gene are SGDLS and YYNGEE. The CDR3 protein is CASSVAEGYTDTQYF. The DNA for the CDR3 is TGTGCCAGCAGCGTGGCGGAGGGATACACAGATACGCAGTATTTT.

The gene calls are TRBV2 and TRBJ2-5; D might be TRBD1 (5 bases). The CDR3 length is 12 residues. Germline CDR1 and CDR2: SNHLY and FYNNEI. V was trimmed by 5 bases and J by 2 bases, leaving 6 bases between them. The DNA of the CDR3 is TGTGCCAGCAGTACAGGTCAAGAGACCCAGTACTTC. It specifies CASSTGQETQYF.

CDR3 protein: CAWSVGLAARVYNEQFF. For the CDR3, the DNA is TGTGCCTGGAGTGTGGGACTAGCGGCGAGGGTATACAATGAGCAGTTCTTC. The rearrangement uses TRBV30 and TRBJ2-1, with 11 bases aligning to TRBD2. CDR3 size: 17 residues. Germline V lookup: CDR1 GTSNPN, CDR2 SVGIG (reference sequence). The junction had 8 bases not matched to a gene; V was cut back by 0 bases and J by 4 bases.

This chain connects TRBV28 to TRBJ1-5; 9 bases map to TRBD1. Trimming at V came to 6 bases and at J to 6 bases, leaving 9 bases not matched to a gene. Germline V gene sequence: CDR1 MDHEN, CDR2 SYDVKM. The CDR3 runs to 15 residues. CDR3 nucleotides: TGTGCCAGCAGGGGAGGACAGGGGATAAGTCAGCCCCAGCATTTT. Translating it yields CASRGGQGISQPQHF.

The CDR3 sequence: CASSIRGFGEAFF. The CDR3 nucleotides are TGTGCCAGTAGTATAAGGGGATTCGGTGAAGCTTTCTTT. The rearrangement uses TRBV19 and TRBJ1-1; possibly TRBD1 for D (5 bases). Trimming left V 2 bases short and J 7 bases short, with 11 bases between. The CDR3 sequence is 13 residues long. Per the germline V gene, CDR1 is LNHDA and CDR2 is SQIVND (reference sequence).

The rearrangement uses TRBV7-9 and TRBJ1-6, with a weak D call TRBD1 (6 bases). Trimming took off 6 bases at V and 7 bases at J, with 13 bases between the two ends. Germline assignment: CDR1 SEHNR and CDR2 FQNEAQ (reference sequence). CDR3 size: 14 residues. The CDR3 DNA is TGTGCCAGCAGAAAACAGGGATTAAATTCACCCCTCCACTTT. It is translated as CASRKQGLNSPLHF.

This clone was detected only once. V gene TRBV6-1 combines with J gene TRBJ2-6; the D is unclear. The CDR3 runs to 16 residues. The germline CDR1 and CDR2 sequences are MNHNS and SASEGT. Deletions cut 2 bases from V and 0 bases from J, with 8 bases between. The CDR3 sequence: CASSESLGSGANVLTF. The CDR3 DNA sequence: TGTGCCAGCAGTGAATCTCTGGGCTCTGGGGCCAACGTCCTGACTTTC.